Following are 5 T cell receptor beta chains from one sample sequenced in a study of T cell responses to AZD1222 COVID-19 vaccine. Clones were sequenced by immunoSEQ multiplex PCR, and TCRdb holds only the in-frame ones, with some missing. The table lists under 150,000 clones, just over 90% of them singletons, with roughly 3.1% in the top ten. The source material was peripheral blood, sampled on day 0 of AZD1222 vaccination. The receptors were sampled from an adult in good health.

V usage is TRBV19 and J usage is TRBJ1-1; no reliable D call. V was clipped by 3 bases and J by 8 bases, with 16 bases between them. The CDR3 loop spans 14 amino acids. Germline-derived CDR1 and CDR2 are LNHDA and SQIVND (reference sequence). The CDR3, as DNA: TGTGCCAGTAGTATGGACGGGGTCCCCGGAGAAGCTTTCTTT. Protein: CASSMDGVPGEAFF.

This clone was detected only a few times. The genes are TRBV6-4 and TRBJ1-2; D remains unclear. Germline V lookup: CDR1 MRHNA, CDR2 SNTAGT. CDR3 length equals 16 residues. Trimming removed 0 bases at V and 4 bases at J, with 15 bases between. The DNA for the CDR3 is TGTGCCAGCAGTGACTCCCCGGAAACTGGAGGCTATGGCTACACCTTC. Its protein is CASSDSPETGGYGYTF.

The gene calls are TRBV7-2 and TRBJ2-3, with 7 bases lining up with TRBD2. Per the germline V gene, CDR1 is SGHTA and CDR2 is FQGNSA. V was pared by 7 bases and J by 6 bases, with 7 bases of the junction left unmatched. The CDR3 extends over 13 amino acids. The CDR3 DNA reads TGTGCCAGCACTCTTGCGGGAGTGGATACGCAGTATTTT. Protein product: CASTLAGVDTQYF.

The rearrangement links TRBV7-2 to TRBJ1-1; D gene ambiguous. The CDR3 runs to 13 residues. The V end lost 2 bases, the J end lost 1 base, and 5 bases lay between the germline ends. Germline CDR1 is SGHTA and CDR2 is FQGNSA. The CDR3 sequence: CASSLTENTEAFF. The CDR3 bases are TGTGCCAGCAGCTTAACAGAGAACACTGAAGCTTTCTTT.

This clone was detected only once. The chain recombines TRBV5-1 with TRBJ2-2; no clear D. The CDR3 is 15 amino acids. Germline V gives CDR1 SGHRS, CDR2 YFSETQ. Between the trimmed V and J ends, which lost 1 base and 0 bases, there was a span of 7 bases. DNA for the CDR3: TGCGCCAGCAGCTTGCAAAAGACGAACACCGGGGAGCTGTTTTTT. It specifies CASSLQKTNTGELFF.